This paragraph reports one T cell receptor beta chain. Its antigen is currently unknown. One entry per CDR3 protein results from TCRdb running MiXCR on the reads. This table has more than 400,000 distinct CDR3 sequences, around 27% appearing once. The data belong to a study of T cell repertoires in cytomegalovirus infection. Study-wide points: Identification of carriers of CMV plus the relevant HLA was achieved through cumulative public TCR beta family frequency.

V was trimmed by 2 bases and J by 8 bases, leaving 15 bases between them. Germline V gene data show CDR1 as MNHEY and CDR2 as SVGEGT. This CDR3 is 15 amino acids long. The chain uses TRBV6-2 or TRBV6-3 and TRBJ1-4; D is ambiguous. The specimen sequenced was PBMCs. This receptor was obtained from a human donor in good health (CMV status not recorded). Some clones in this sample may be carry-over from other donors' samples. The CDR3 nucleotides are TGTGCCAGCAGTTACCTTGGACGGCAAGAGGAAAAACTGTTTTTT. Translation: CASSYLGRQEEKLFF.